This T cell receptor beta chain stems from a study of blood T cell repertoires in COVID-19 (dated by TCRdb to 2018 to 2021). About the investigation overall: The collaborator samples originated in the United States, Italy and Spain and spanned the acute and convalescent phases of COVID-19. The repertoires were released in a freely available public database intended as a resource for research on the immune response to SARS-CoV-2. Deeply sampled blood TCRbeta repertoires from subjects exposed to, actively infected with, or recovered from COVID-19 were included in the dataset. The sample metadata nearly always contained a de-identified subject ID, COVID-19 status, age in years and sex. HLA class I and class II types, where available, came from metadata supplied by the sample provider rather than from assay-based typing. The prospective study material was composed of cDNA or gDNA derived from T cells, B-cell-depleted T cells, or PBMCs. The samples were drawn from the first 160 participants of the ongoing ImmuneRACE study and from 1,254 subjects provided by 6 global collaborators. Summary of the overall study and its limitations: The quantity of clinical and demographic metadata differed by source and by participant and was supplied without curation.

In this sample, this clone turned up once. What antigen it recognizes has not been identified. The record has no base qualities; no much larger clone is one base away. TCRbeta CDR3 regions were amplified from genomic DNA by means of the immunoSEQ Assay, a bias-controlled multiplex PCR. Regarding the original processing steps: The number of nucleated cells in each sample was estimated from the amplification of reference gene primers within the assay. To quantify the absolute abundance of each unique TCRbeta CDR3 rearrangement, sequence reads were collapsed and filtered. For each sample, productive Simpson clonality was calculated as the square root of Simpson's diversity index over productive rearrangements. TCRdb's version of the immuneACCESS table is confined to in-frame rearrangements and falls short of the full clone set. An unresolved V gene accounts for under half of the shortfall where checked; the remainder is of unknown origin. That table is the source of V, J and clone size, and D and trimming were worked out from the DNA. The sample table contains approximately 100,000 clones; only one count was recorded for roughly 71% of them. The ten largest clones take up approximately 5.9% of the sample.

V was cut back by 6 bases and J by 6 bases, leaving a gap of 9 bases between them. Counted from cysteine to phenylalanine, this CDR3 has 12 amino acids. The kept DNA is CDR3 alone, 36 bases in frame from the first base. For CDR1 and CDR2, the germline V gene lists SNHLY and FYNNEI. The collaborating institutions used their own protocols to collect whole blood in K2EDTA tubes. For TCRbeta analysis, collaborators shipped samples in one of three forms: frozen whole blood, isolated PBMCs, or DNA extracted from either of those sample types. The sample comprised peripheral blood. The receptor comes from a man at least 80 years old with acute or convalescent COVID-19. In this chain, TRBV2 is recombined with TRBJ2-1, with the D segment identity uncertain. The CDR3 has the sequence CASRTDTNEQFF. The nucleotide sequence reads as follows: TGTGCCAGCAGAACCGACACCAATGAGCAGTTCTTC. The CDR3 plus the reference TRBV2 and TRBJ2-1 genes for the other parts give the full variable domain: EPEVTQTPSHQVTQMGQEVILRCVPISNHLYFYWYRQILGQKVEFLVSFYNNEISEKSEIFDDQFSVERPDGSNFTLKIRSTKLEDSAMYFCASRTDTNEQFFGPGTRLTVL.